This T cell receptor (beta chain) appears in the sequencing data of a study of blood T cell repertoires in COVID-19. Overall study: COVID-19 samples collected from the United States, Italy and Spain covered acute and convalescent phases.

The repertoire was sequenced with immunoSEQ multiplex PCR; TCRdb's copy has only in-frame clones and lacks some. The sample lists 130,000 to 150,000 clones; more than 75% were seen once. The source material was peripheral blood. The sequence came from a woman aged 40-49 years with acute or convalescent COVID-19.

Written as DNA, the CDR3 is TGTGCCAGCACCGAAGGAGGGGACACGCAGTATTTT. Protein sequence: CASTEGGDTQYF. The J gene is TRBJ2-3, the V gene TRBV6-5; D is perhaps TRBD2 (6 bases). V was shortened by 7 bases and J by 9 bases, with 14 bases between the two germline ends. Germline CDR1 and CDR2: MNHEY and SVGAGI. CDR3 size: 12 residues.